This TCR beta chain was obtained from a study of tumor-infiltrating lymphocytes in localized non-small cell lung cancer. Study-wide results and limits: TCRbeta sequencing showed higher T cell infiltration in tumors than uninvolved lung. Different pieces of the same tissue were used for each assay. TCR sequencing covered a subset of patients with enough tissue.

The table came from immunoSEQ multiplex PCR; TCRdb's copy has only in-frame clones and leaves some out. This table has roughly 11,000 clones, 84% appearing once. This clone came up a few times. Its matching antigen is unknown. Material: lung tumor tissue. The origin of this receptor is a human donor with non-small cell lung cancer.

The CDR3 DNA is TGTGCCAGCAGCTTACAGGGGAATGGCTACACCTTC. Translated: CASSLQGNGYTF. This chain joins TRBV2 and TRBJ1-2; 7 nucleotides match TRBD1. Germline V lookup: CDR1 SNHLY, CDR2 FYNNEI. The CDR3 is 12 amino acids. Trimming removed 6 bases from V and 6 bases from J; junction bases left unmatched: 4.